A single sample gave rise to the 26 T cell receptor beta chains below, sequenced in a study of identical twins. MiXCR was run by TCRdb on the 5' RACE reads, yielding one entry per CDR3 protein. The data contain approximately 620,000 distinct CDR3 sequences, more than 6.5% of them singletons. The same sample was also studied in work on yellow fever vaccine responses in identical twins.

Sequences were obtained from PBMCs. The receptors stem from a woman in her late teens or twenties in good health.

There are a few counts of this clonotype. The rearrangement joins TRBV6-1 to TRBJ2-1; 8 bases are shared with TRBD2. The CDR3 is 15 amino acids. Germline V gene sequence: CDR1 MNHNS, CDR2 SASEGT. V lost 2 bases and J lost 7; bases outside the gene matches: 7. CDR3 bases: TGTGCCAGCAGTGAAATGGCGGGGGGCGGGAATGAGCAGTTCTTC. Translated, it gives CASSEMAGGGNEQFF.

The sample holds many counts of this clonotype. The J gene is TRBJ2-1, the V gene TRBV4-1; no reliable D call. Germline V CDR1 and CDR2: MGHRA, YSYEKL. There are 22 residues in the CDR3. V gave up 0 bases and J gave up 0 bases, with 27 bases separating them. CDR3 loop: CASSQDGPLSAFPANSYNEQFF. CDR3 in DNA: TGCGCCAGCAGCCAAGATGGTCCGCTCAGCGCTTTCCCGGCGAACTCCTACAATGAGCAGTTCTTC.

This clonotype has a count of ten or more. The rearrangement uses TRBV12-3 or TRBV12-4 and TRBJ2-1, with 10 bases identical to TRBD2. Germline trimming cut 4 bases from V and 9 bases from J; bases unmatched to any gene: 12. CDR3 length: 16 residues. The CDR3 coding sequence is TGTGCCAGCAGTTCGAAAAGCGGGGGGGCCGGGGGTGAGCAGTTCTTC. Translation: CASSSKSGGAGGEQFF.

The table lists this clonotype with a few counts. The CDR3 loop is CASRIGTGWNEQFF. In DNA form, the CDR3 reads TGTGCCAGCAGGATCGGGACAGGGTGGAATGAGCAGTTCTTC. The chain carries TRBV5-5 and TRBJ2-1; 9 bases fit TRBD1. This CDR3 comprises 14 residues. The J segment lost 7 bases and the V segment lost 5 bases, leaving 7 bases of the junction unmatched. From germline, CDR1 is SGHKS and CDR2 YYEKEE (reference sequence).

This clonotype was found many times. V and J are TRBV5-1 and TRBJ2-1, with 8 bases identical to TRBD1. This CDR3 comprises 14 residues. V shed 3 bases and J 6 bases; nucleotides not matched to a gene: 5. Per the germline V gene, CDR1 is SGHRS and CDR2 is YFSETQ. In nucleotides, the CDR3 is TGCGCCAGCAGCTCACAGGGGGGCCCCAATGAGCAGTTCTTC. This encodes CASSSQGGPNEQFF.

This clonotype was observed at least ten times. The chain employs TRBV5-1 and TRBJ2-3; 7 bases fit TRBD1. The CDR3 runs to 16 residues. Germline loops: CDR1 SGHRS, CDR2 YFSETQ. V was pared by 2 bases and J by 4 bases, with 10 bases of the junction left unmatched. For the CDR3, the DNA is TGCGCCAGCAGCTTTATCTTAACAGGGGCCGCAGATACGCAGTATTTT. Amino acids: CASSFILTGAADTQYF.

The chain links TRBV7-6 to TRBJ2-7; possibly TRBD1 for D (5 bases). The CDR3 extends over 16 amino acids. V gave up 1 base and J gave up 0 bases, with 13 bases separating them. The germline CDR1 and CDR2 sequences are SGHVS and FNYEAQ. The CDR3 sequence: CASSLDSRVSSYEQYF. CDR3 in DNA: TGTGCCAGCAGCTTAGACTCCAGGGTGAGCTCCTACGAGCAGTACTTC.

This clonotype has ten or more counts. CDR3 DNA sequence: TGTGCCAGCCCCACCGGGCGGGGTAGCACAGATACGCAGTATTTT. It translates to CASPTGRGSTDTQYF. The chain combines TRBV7-2 with TRBJ2-3, with D tentatively TRBD2 (6 bases). CDR3 length: 15 residues. V was cut by 8 bases and J by 0 bases, with 15 bases left in between. Germline V CDR1 and CDR2: SGHTA, FQGNSA.

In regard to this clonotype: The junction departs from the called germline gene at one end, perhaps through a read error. CDR3: CSARLDGPGLAGGHSQDF. CDR3 nucleotide sequence: TGCAGTGCTAGATTGGATGGCCCGGGACTAGCGGGGGGCCACAGCCAGGACTTC. The rearrangement uses TRBV20-1 and TRBJ2-1; TRBD2 agrees at 15 bases. The CDR3 runs 18 residues. The germline V gene has CDR1 DFQATT and CDR2 SNEGSKA (reference sequence).

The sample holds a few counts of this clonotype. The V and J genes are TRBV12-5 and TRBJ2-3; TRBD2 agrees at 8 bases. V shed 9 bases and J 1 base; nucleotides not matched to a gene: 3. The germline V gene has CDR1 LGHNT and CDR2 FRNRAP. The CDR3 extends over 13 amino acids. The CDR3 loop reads CASGRAGTDTQYF. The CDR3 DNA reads TGTGCTAGCGGGAGGGCCGGCACAGATACGCAGTATTTT.

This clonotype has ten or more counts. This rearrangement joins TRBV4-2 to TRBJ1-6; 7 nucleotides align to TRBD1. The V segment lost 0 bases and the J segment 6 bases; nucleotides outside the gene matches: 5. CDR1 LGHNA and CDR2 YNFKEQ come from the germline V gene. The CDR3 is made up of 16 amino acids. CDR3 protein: CASSQEGDRANSPLHF. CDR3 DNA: TGTGCCAGCAGCCAAGAGGGAGACAGGGCTAATTCACCCCTCCACTTT.

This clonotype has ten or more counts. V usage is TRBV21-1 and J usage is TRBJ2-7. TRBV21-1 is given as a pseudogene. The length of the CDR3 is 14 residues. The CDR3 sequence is CASSIFGGSYEQYF. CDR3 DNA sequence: TGTGCCAGCTCTATCTTCGGCGGTTCCTACGAGCAGTACTTC.

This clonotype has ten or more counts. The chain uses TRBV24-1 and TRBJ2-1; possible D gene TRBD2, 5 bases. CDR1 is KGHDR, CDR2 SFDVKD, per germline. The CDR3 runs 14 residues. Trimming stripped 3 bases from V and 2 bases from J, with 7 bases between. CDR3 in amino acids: CATSDEGPYNEQFF. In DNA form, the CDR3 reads TGTGCCACCAGTGATGAGGGCCCCTACAATGAGCAGTTCTTC.

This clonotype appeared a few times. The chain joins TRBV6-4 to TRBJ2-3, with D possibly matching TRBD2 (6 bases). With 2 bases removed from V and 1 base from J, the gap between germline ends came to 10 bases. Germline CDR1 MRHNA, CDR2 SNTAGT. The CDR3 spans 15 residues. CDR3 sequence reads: CASSDQRGGTDTQYF. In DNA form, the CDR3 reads TGTGCCAGCAGTGACCAGCGCGGGGGCACAGATACGCAGTATTTT.

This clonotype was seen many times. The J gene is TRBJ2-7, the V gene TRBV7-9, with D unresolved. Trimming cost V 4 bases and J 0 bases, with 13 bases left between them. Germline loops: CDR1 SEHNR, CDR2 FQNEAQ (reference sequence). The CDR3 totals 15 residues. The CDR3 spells CASSSPRASSYEQYF. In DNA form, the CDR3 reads TGTGCCAGCAGCTCACCCCGGGCCTCCTCCTACGAGCAGTACTTC.

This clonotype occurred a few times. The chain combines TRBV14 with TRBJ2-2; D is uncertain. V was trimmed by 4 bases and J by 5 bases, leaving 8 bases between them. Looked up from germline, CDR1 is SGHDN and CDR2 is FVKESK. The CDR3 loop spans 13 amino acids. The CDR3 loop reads CASSLFKTGELFF. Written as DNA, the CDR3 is TGTGCCAGCAGCCTCTTTAAGACCGGGGAGCTGTTTTTT.

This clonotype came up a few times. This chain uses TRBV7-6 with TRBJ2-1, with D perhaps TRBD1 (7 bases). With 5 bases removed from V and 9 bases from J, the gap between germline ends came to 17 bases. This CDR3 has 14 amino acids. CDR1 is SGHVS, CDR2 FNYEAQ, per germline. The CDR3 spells CASSQGGLRAEQFF. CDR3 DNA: TGTGCCAGCAGCCAGGGGGGCTTGCGGGCTGAGCAGTTCTTC.

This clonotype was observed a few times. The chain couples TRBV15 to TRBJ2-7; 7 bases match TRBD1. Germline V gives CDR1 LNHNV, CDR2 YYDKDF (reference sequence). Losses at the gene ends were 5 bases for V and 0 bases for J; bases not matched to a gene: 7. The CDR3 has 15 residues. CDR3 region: CATSGQDRPSYEQYF. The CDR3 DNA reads TGTGCCACCAGCGGCCAGGACAGGCCCTCCTACGAGCAGTACTTC.

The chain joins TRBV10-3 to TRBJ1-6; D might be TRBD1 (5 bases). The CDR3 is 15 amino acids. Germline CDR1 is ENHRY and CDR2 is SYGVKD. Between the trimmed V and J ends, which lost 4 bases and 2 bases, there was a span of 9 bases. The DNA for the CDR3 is TGTGCCATCAGTGCAGGGAGGACCTATAATTCACCCCTCCACTTT. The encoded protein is CAISAGRTYNSPLHF.

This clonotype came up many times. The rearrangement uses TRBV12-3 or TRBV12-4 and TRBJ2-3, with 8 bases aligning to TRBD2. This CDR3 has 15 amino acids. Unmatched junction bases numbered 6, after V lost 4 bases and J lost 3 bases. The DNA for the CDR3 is TGTGCCAGCAGTTCAGCGGGGGAGGGGACAGATACGCAGTATTTT. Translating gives CASSSAGEGTDTQYF.

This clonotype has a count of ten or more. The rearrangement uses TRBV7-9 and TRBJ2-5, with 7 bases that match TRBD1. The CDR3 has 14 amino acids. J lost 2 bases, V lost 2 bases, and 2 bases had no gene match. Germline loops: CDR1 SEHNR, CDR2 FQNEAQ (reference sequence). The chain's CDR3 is CASSLRQGQETQYF. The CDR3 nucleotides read TGTGCCAGCAGCTTACGACAGGGACAAGAGACCCAGTACTTC.

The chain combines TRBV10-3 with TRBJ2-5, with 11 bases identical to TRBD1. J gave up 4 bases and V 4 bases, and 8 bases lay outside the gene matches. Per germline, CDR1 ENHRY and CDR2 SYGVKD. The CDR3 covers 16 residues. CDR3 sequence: CAISGGDRGLRETQYF. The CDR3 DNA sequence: TGTGCCATCAGTGGTGGGGACAGGGGGTTACGAGAGACCCAGTACTTC.

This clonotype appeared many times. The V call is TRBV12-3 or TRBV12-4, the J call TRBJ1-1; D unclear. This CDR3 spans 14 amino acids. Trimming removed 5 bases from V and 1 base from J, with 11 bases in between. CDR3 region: CASSPPWGNTEAFF. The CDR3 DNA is TGTGCCAGCAGTCCCCCCTGGGGGAACACTGAAGCTTTCTTT.

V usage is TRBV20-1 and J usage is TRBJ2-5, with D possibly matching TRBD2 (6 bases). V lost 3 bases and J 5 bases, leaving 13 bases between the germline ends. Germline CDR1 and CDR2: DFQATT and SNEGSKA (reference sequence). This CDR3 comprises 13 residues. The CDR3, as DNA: TGCAGTGCTAGGGGGGGTAAGGGGGAGACCCAGTACTTC. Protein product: CSARGGKGETQYF.

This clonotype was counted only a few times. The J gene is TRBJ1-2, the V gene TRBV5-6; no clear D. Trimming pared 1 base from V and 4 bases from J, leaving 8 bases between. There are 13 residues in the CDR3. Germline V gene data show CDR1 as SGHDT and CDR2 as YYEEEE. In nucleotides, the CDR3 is TGTGCCAGCAGCTTGTTTGTTCTCTATGGCTACACCTTC. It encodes CASSLFVLYGYTF.

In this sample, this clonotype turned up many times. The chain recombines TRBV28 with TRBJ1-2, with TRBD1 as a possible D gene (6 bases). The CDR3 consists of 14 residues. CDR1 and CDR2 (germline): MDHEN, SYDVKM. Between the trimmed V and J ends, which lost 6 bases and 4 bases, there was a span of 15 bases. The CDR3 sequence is CASSYGGQLYGYTF. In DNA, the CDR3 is TGTGCCAGCAGCTACGGGGGGCAGCTCTATGGCTACACCTTC.